The 17 T cell receptor beta chains given below trace back to one sample, sequenced in a study of T cell responses to AZD1222 COVID-19 vaccine. TCRdb's copy holds only in-frame clones and misses some; the assay was immunoSEQ multiplex PCR. This table holds around 100,000 clones, roughly 84% found once. The input for sequencing was peripheral blood, taken on day 0 of AZD1222 vaccination. The receptor source for this set is an adult in good health.

CDR3 coding DNA: TGCGCCAGCAGCGCCCGGGGAGCGGGAGGCCCAGGGGCGCAGTATTTT. Its protein product is CASSARGAGGPGAQYF. The chain joins TRBV5-1 to TRBJ2-3, with TRBD2 matching 9 bases. This CDR3 comprises 16 residues. Germline CDR1 and CDR2: SGHRS and YFSETQ. V shed 4 bases, J shed 10 bases, and the junction held 16 bases outside the gene matches.

V is TRBV24-1 and J is TRBJ2-2; TRBD2 aligns across 11 bases. This CDR3 contains 16 residues. V lost 7 bases, J lost 1 base, and 4 bases stayed unmatched. From germline, CDR1 is KGHDR and CDR2 SFDVKD. This chain's CDR3 is CATSPGLAENTGELFF. As DNA, the CDR3 is TGTGCCACCAGCCCGGGACTAGCGGAGAACACCGGGGAGCTGTTTTTT.

This chain links TRBV3-1 (or the pseudogene TRBV3-2) with TRBJ1-2; D is possibly TRBD1 (5 bases). This CDR3 comprises 15 residues. The germline CDR1 and CDR2 sequences are LGHDT and YNNKEL (reference sequence). Trimming shortened V by 0 bases and J by 5 bases, and 13 bases separated the two germline ends. CDR3 coding DNA: TGTGCCAGCAGCCAAGATACGGCAGGGCGATATGGCTACACCTTC. As protein: CASSQDTAGRYGYTF.

V and J are TRBV3-1 (or the pseudogene TRBV3-2) and TRBJ1-1; D is ambiguous. V shed 4 bases and J shed 0 bases, with 9 bases lying between them. The CDR3 contains 14 residues. Germline V gene sequence: CDR1 LGHDT, CDR2 YNNKEL (reference sequence). The CDR3 sequence is CASSPRGMNTEAFF. CDR3 coding DNA: TGTGCCAGCAGCCCCCGAGGTATGAACACTGAAGCTTTCTTT.

This clone was observed a few times. The chain carries TRBV14 and TRBJ1-2, with D uncertain. CDR3 length: 12 amino acids. The germline gives CDR1 SGHDN, CDR2 FVKESK. The V gene lost 6 bases and the J gene lost 2 bases, with 7 bases spanning the gap. The CDR3 sequence is CASRKENYGYTF. In nucleotides, the CDR3 is TGTGCCAGCAGAAAGGAAAACTATGGCTACACCTTC.

The chain uses TRBV12-3 or TRBV12-4 and TRBJ1-5; D gene uncertain. The CDR3 runs 13 residues. Trimming removed 2 bases at V and 7 bases at J, with 9 bases between. This chain's CDR3 is CASSLTSGQPQHF. CDR3 coding DNA: TGTGCCAGCAGTTTAACCTCCGGGCAGCCCCAGCATTTT.

This clone is deemed medium-sized (0.01 to 0.1%). The chain joins TRBV27 to TRBJ2-2, with a tentative D call TRBD2 (6 bases). CDR1 is MNHEY, CDR2 SMNVEV, per germline (reference sequence). The CDR3 covers 15 residues. Trimming stripped 8 bases from V and 2 bases from J, with 15 bases between. The CDR3 DNA is TGTGCCAGCTGTCTTGGGACTCATAACACCGGGGAGCTGTTTTTT. Residues: CASCLGTHNTGELFF.

The gene calls are TRBV7-2 and TRBJ2-1; TRBD2 matches 8 bases. Germline CDR1 and CDR2: SGHTA and FQGNSA. V gave up 1 base and J gave up 9 bases; unmatched junction bases: 8. This CDR3 contains 15 residues. CDR3 sequence: CASSLGGAGDREQFF. CDR3 bases: TGTGCCAGCAGCTTAGGAGGAGCGGGAGATCGTGAGCAGTTCTTC.

The rearrangement links TRBV3-1 (or the pseudogene TRBV3-2) to TRBJ2-5, with D possibly TRBD1 on 5 matching bases. V shed 5 bases and J shed 0 bases, with 7 bases lying between them. The CDR3 consists of 13 residues. Germline V gives CDR1 LGHDT, CDR2 YNNKEL (reference sequence). CDR3 coding DNA: TGTGCCAGCAGCGGGGCGTACCAAGAGACCCAGTACTTC. Residues: CASSGAYQETQYF.

Turning to this clone: The identical CDR3 is also encoded by other nucleotide sequences in the sample. The rearrangement uses TRBV30 and TRBJ2-5; D is tentatively TRBD1 or TRBD2 (5 bases each). The CDR3 has 12 amino acids. Germline-derived CDR1 and CDR2 are GTSNPN and SVGIG (reference sequence). V dropped 1 base and J dropped 5 bases, with 8 bases sitting between them. DNA of the CDR3: TGTGCCTGGAGTGGGGGCGGGGAGACCCAGTACTTC. The encoded protein is CAWSGGGETQYF.

The V and J genes are TRBV28 and TRBJ2-6, with D perhaps given as TRBD1 or TRBD2 (5 bases each). The CDR3 has 17 amino acids. V lost 8 bases and J 0 bases, leaving 17 bases between the germline ends. Germline CDR1 is MDHEN and CDR2 is SYDVKM. The CDR3 DNA is TGTGCCAGCGGGGGATCCCGCCTTATCTCTGGGGCCAACGTCCTGACTTTC. Translated, it gives CASGGSRLISGANVLTF.

Notes on this clone: The identical CDR3 is also encoded by other nucleotide sequences in the sample. The gene calls are TRBV6-5 and TRBJ1-4; TRBD1 matches at 7 bases. The CDR3 runs 13 residues. J was trimmed by 5 bases and V by 6 bases; bases with no gene match: 3. Per the germline V gene, CDR1 is MNHEY and CDR2 is SVGAGI. CDR3 nucleotide sequence: TGTGCCAGCAGGGCGACAGGGAATGAAAAACTGTTTTTT. It encodes CASRATGNEKLFF.

The rearrangement links TRBV7-6 to TRBJ1-4; 7 nucleotides align to TRBD1. The CDR3 is 16 residues long. The J segment lost 3 bases and the V segment lost 0 bases, leaving 4 bases of the junction unmatched. Germline-derived CDR1 and CDR2 are SGHVS and FNYEAQ. CDR3 DNA sequence: TGTGCCAGCAGCTTAGCGGCCGGGACAGCTAATGAAAAACTGTTTTTT. Its translation is CASSLAAGTANEKLFF.

In DNA form, the CDR3 reads TGCAGCGTTGCGAGGGGGATGAACACTGAAGCTTTCTTT. Translated: CSVARGMNTEAFF. This chain uses TRBV29-1 with TRBJ1-1, with a weak D call TRBD1 (6 bases). The CDR3 is 13 residues long. The V gene's germline CDR1 is SQVTM and CDR2 ANQGSEA. V was pared by 4 bases and J by 0 bases, with 9 bases between.

The chain joins TRBV6-2 or TRBV6-3 to TRBJ1-1, with D unresolved. V gave up 1 base and J gave up 1 base, with 7 bases separating them. The germline V gene has CDR1 MNHEY and CDR2 SVGEGT. The CDR3 extends over 14 amino acids. CDR3 sequence reads: CASSYYLRNTEAFF. CDR3 DNA: TGTGCCAGCAGTTACTATCTGAGGAACACTGAAGCTTTCTTT.

This chain uses TRBV11-2 with TRBJ2-1, with TRBD2 matching over 11 bases. The CDR3 consists of 17 residues. CDR1 is SGHAT, CDR2 FQNNGV, per germline. V lost 1 base, J lost 5 bases, and 7 bases stayed unmatched. CDR3 protein: CASSLVTSGKLHNEQFF. The CDR3 nucleotides are TGTGCCAGCAGCTTAGTGACTAGCGGGAAGCTCCACAATGAGCAGTTCTTC.

This clone was seen only once. DNA of the CDR3: TGTGCCAGCAGCCCCGGGAGCTCTGGAAACACCATATATTTT. Translated: CASSPGSSGNTIYF. The V call is TRBV7-3, the J call TRBJ1-3; D gene uncertain. Trimming shortened V by 5 bases and J by 0 bases, and 8 bases separated the two germline ends. Germline CDR1 SGHTA, CDR2 FQGTGA. The CDR3 totals 14 residues.